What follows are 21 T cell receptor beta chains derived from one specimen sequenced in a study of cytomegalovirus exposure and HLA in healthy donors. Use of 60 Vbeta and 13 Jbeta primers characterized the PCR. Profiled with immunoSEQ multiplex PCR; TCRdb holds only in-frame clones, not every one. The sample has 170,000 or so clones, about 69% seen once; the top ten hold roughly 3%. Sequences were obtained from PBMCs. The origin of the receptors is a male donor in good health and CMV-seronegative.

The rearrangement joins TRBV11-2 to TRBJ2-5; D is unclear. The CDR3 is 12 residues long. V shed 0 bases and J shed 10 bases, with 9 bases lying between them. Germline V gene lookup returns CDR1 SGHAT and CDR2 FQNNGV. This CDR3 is CASSLEQMGQYF. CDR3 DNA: TGTGCCAGCAGCTTAGAACAGATGGGCCAGTACTTC.

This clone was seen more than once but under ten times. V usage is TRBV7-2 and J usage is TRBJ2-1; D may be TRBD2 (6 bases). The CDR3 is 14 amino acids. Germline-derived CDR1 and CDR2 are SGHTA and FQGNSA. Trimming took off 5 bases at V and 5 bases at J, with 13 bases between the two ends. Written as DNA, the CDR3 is TGTGCCAGCAGCACGGGACTTGGTGACAATGAGCAGTTCTTC. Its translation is CASSTGLGDNEQFF.

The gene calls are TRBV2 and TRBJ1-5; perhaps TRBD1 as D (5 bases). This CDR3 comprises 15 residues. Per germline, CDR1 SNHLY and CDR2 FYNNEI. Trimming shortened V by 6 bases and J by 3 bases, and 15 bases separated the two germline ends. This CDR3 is CASRAPGLHNQPQHF. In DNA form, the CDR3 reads TGTGCCAGCAGGGCCCCGGGACTCCACAATCAGCCCCAGCATTTT.

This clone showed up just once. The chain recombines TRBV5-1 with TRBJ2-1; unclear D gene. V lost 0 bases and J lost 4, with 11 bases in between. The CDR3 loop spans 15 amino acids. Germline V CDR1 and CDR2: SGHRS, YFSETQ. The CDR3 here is CASSLAAGIYNEQFF. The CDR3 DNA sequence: TGCGCCAGCAGCTTGGCGGCAGGTATATACAATGAGCAGTTCTTC. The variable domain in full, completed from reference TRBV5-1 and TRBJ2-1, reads KAGVTQTPRYLIKTRGQQVTLSCSPISGHRSVSWYQQTPGQGLQFLFEYFSETQRNKGNFPGRFSGRQFSNSRSEMNVSTLELGDSALYLCASSLAAGIYNEQFFGPGTRLTVL.

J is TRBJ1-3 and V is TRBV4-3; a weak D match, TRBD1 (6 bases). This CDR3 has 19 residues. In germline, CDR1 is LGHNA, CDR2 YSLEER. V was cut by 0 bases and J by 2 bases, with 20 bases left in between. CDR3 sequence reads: CASSQDRFERGRAGNTIYF. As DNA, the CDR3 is TGCGCCAGCAGCCAAGATCGGTTTGAGAGGGGGAGGGCTGGAAACACCATATATTTT.

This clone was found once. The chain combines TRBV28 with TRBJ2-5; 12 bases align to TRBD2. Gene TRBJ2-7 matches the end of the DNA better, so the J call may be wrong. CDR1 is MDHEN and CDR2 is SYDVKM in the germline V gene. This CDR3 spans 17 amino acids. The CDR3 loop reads CASSAPLLAGGAYEQYF. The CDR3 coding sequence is TGTGCCAGCAGTGCCCCCCTCCTAGCGGGGGGGGCCTACGAGCAGTACTTC.

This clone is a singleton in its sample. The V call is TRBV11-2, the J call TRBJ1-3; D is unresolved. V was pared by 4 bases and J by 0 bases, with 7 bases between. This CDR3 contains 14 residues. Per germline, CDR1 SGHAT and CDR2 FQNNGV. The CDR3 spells CASSSGDSGNTIYF. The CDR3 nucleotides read TGTGCCAGCAGCTCCGGGGACTCTGGAAACACCATATATTTT.

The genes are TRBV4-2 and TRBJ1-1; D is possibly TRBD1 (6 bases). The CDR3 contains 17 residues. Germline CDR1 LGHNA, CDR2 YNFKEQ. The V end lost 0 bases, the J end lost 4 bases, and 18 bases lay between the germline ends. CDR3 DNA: TGTGCCAGCAGCCAAGATACGGGGGGGCGATCGAGCACTGAAGCTTTCTTT. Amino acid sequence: CASSQDTGGRSSTEAFF.

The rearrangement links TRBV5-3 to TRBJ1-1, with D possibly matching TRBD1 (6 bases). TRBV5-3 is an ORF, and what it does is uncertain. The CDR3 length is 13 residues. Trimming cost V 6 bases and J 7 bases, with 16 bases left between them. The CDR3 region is CARNQAGDIEAFF. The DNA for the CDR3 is TGTGCCAGAAACCAGGCCGGGGACATTGAAGCTTTCTTT.

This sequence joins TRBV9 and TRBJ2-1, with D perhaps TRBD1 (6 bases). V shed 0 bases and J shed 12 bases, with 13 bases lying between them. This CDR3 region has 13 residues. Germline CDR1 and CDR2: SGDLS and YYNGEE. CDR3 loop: CASSVERGTPQFF. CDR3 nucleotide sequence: TGTGCCAGCAGCGTAGAAAGGGGGACCCCGCAGTTCTTC.

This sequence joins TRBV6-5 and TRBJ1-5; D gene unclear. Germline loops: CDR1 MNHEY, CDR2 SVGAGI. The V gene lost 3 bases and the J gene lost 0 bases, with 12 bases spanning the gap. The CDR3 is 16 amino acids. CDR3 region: CASSYSPPYSNQPQHF. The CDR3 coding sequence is TGTGCCAGCAGTTATTCCCCTCCGTATAGCAATCAGCCCCAGCATTTT.

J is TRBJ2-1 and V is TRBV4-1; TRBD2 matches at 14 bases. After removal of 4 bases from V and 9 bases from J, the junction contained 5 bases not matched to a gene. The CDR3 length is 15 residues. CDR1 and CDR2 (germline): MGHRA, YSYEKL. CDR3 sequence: CASSRGLAGDIEQFF. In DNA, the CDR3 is TGCGCCAGCAGCCGGGGACTAGCGGGGGATATTGAGCAGTTCTTC.

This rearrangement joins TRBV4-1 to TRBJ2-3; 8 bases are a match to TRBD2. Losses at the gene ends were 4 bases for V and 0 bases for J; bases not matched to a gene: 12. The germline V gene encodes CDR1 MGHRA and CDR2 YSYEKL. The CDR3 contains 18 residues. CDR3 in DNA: TGCGCCAGCAGCCCCTTTGGAGCTAGCGGGCCTAGCACAGATACGCAGTATTTT. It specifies CASSPFGASGPSTDTQYF.

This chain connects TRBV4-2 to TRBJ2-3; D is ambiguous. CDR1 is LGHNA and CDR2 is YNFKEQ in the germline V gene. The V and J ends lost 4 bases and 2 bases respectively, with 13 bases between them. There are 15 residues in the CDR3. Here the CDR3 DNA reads TGTGCCAGCAGCCCCATTACTCAAACCACAGATACGCAGTATTTT. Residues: CASSPITQTTDTQYF.

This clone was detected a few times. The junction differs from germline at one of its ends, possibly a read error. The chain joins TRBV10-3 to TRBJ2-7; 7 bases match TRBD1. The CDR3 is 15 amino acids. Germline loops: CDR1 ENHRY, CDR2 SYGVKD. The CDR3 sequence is CASSEESGGSYEQYF. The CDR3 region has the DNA TGTGCCAGCAGTGAAGAATCAGGGGGCTCCTACGAGCAGTACTTC.

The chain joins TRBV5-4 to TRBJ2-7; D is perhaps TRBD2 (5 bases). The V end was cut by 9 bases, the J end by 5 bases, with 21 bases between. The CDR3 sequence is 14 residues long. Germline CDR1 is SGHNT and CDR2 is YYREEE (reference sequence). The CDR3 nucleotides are TGTGCCAACACACAATTCCGGGAACCCCACGAGCAGTACTTC. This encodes CANTQFREPHEQYF.

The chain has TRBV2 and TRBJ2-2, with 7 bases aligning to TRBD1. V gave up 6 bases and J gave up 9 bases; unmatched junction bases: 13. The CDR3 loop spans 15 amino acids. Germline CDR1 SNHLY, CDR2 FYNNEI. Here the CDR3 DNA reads TGTGCCAGCAGAGTAGACAGGGTGGATTGGCGGGAGCTGTTTTTT. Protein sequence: CASRVDRVDWRELFF. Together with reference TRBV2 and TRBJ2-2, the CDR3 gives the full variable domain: EPEVTQTPSHQVTQMGQEVILRCVPISNHLYFYWYRQILGQKVEFLVSFYNNEISEKSEIFDDQFSVERPDGSNFTLKIRSTKLEDSAMYFCASRVDRVDWRELFFGEGSRLTVL.

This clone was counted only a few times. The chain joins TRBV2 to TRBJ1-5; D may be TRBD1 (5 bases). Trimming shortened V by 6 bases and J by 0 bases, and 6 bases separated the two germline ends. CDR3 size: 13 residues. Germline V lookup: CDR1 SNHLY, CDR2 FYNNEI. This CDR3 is CASRTASNQPQHF. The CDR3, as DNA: TGTGCCAGCAGGACAGCTAGCAATCAGCCCCAGCATTTT.

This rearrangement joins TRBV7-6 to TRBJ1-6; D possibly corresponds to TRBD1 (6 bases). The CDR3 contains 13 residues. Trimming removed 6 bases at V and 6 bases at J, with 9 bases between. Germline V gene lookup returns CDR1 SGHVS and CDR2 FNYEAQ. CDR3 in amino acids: CASSPDSNSPLHF. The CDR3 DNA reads TGTGCCAGCAGTCCGGACAGTAATTCACCCCTCCACTTT.

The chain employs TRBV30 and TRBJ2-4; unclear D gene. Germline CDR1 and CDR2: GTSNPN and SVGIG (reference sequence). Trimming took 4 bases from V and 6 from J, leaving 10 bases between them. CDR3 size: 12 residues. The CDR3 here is CAWNRAGNIQYF. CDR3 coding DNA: TGTGCCTGGAACAGAGCCGGAAACATTCAGTACTTC.

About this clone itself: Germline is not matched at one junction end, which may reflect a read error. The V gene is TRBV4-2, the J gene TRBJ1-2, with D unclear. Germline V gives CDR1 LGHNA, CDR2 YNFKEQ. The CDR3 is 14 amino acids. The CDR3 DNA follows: TGTGCCAGCAGCCAAGATCTGGGCCGCTATGACTACACCTTC. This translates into CASSQDLGRYDYTF.